The 19 T cell receptor beta chains in this list originate from one sample, sequenced in a study of blood T cells in healthy people across ages. Primers used in a second PCR of roughly 7 to 11 cycles were a sample-barcoded 5' primer and a J-beta primer mix. TCRdb re-called the 5' RACE reads with MiXCR, one entry per CDR3 protein. The data show around 900,000 distinct CDR3 sequences, with under 35% seen just once and roughly 17% held by the top ten. Sequencing was carried out using blood. The receptors derive from a woman of 80 years or more in good health.

This chain joins TRBV12-3 or TRBV12-4 and TRBJ2-5; D perhaps matches TRBD1 (6 bases). The DNA end lines up better with TRBJ2-7; the J call may be wrong. CDR3 length: 12 residues. CDR3 region: CASSFLTGEQYF. The CDR3 nucleotides are TGTGCCAGCAGTTTTCTGACAGGCGAGCAGTACTTC.

This clonotype was seen more than once but under ten times. A far larger clone is just one base off, so this is likely a read error. The gene calls are TRBV7-9 and TRBJ2-5; D may be TRBD2 (6 bases). The length of the CDR3 is 14 residues. CDR1 is SEHNR and CDR2 is FQNEAQ in the germline V gene (reference sequence). The chain's CDR3 is CASSFSGLQEAQYF. The CDR3 bases are TGTGCCAGCAGCTTTAGCGGTCTACAAGAGGCCCAGTACTTC. Supplemented by reference TRBV7-9 and TRBJ2-5, the full variable domain reads DTGVSQNPRHKITKRGQNVTFRCDPISEHNRLYWYRQTLGQGPEFLTYFQNEAQLEKSRLLSDRFSAERPKGSFSTLEIQRTEQGDSAMYLCASSFSGLQEAQYFGPGTRLLVL.

Note on this clonotype: At one end, the junction sequence differs from germline, possibly due to a read error. The chain is built from TRBV3-1 and TRBJ2-6, with 8 bases fitting TRBD1. CDR1 LGHDT and CDR2 YNNKEL come from the germline V gene (reference sequence). The CDR3 sequence is 16 residues long. The DNA for the CDR3 is TGTGCCAGCAGCCCATTGACAGGGGCTGGGGCCAACGTCCGGACTTTC. This translates into CASSPLTGAGANVRTF.

The CDR3 is CATGVGTLDEKLFF. CDR3 bases: TGTGCCACCGGAGTCGGGACGTTGGATGAAAAACTGTTTTTT. This chain joins TRBV12-3 or TRBV12-4 and TRBJ1-4; possible D gene TRBD1, 5 bases. V lost 10 bases, J lost 6 bases, and 18 bases lay in between. The CDR3 contains 14 residues.

Only a few counts were recorded for this clonotype. This chain joins TRBV6-2 or TRBV6-3 and TRBJ1-5, with 7 bases that match TRBD1. The germline gives CDR1 MNHEY, CDR2 SVGEGT. V trimming: 6 bases; J trimming: 0 bases; junction bases outside the gene matches: 29. The CDR3 is 23 residues long. CDR3 coding DNA: TGTGCCAGCAGACTCACCCAAGCTCCGGAGGGGGCCGAGGGTGGAGGTAGCAATCAGCCCCAGCATTTT. It is translated as CASRLTQAPEGAEGGGSNQPQHF.

This clonotype has ten or more counts. This rearrangement joins TRBV10-3 to TRBJ2-7, with D maybe TRBD2 (6 bases). Per the germline V gene, CDR1 is ENHRY and CDR2 is SYGVKD. V was pared by 11 bases and J by 7 bases, with 18 bases between. The CDR3 covers 12 residues. CDR3 nucleotide sequence: TGTGCCGTGGGACTTACCTCGAGGGAGCAGTACTTC. Translated, it gives CAVGLTSREQYF.

V is TRBV20-1 and J is TRBJ1-1, with D hard to call. V lost 3 bases and J lost 0, with 8 bases in between. Looked up from germline, CDR1 is DFQATT and CDR2 is SNEGSKA (reference sequence). The CDR3 is 13 amino acids. This chain's CDR3 is CSASNSMNTEAFF. CDR3 nucleotide sequence: TGCAGTGCTAGTAACAGCATGAACACTGAAGCTTTCTTT.

V gene TRBV4-1 combines with J gene TRBJ2-2; 9 positions match TRBD1. V was pared by 2 bases and J by 3 bases, with 1 base of the junction left unmatched. The CDR3 extends over 15 amino acids. From germline, CDR1 is MGHRA and CDR2 YSYEKL. The CDR3: CASSQRQGDTGELFF. The CDR3 region has the DNA TGCGCCAGCAGCCAAAGACAGGGGGACACCGGGGAGCTGTTTTTT.

The chain is built from TRBV5-1 and TRBJ2-3; D is undetermined. Germline V lookup: CDR1 SGHRS, CDR2 YFSETQ. Trimming removed 3 bases from V and 1 base from J, with 15 bases in between. The CDR3 extends over 16 amino acids. The CDR3 sequence is CASSSQPGVRTDTQYF. The CDR3 region has the DNA TGCGCCAGCAGCTCACAACCTGGGGTACGCACAGATACGCAGTATTTT. Filled out from reference TRBV5-1 and TRBJ2-3, the complete variable domain reads KAGVTQTPRYLIKTRGQQVTLSCSPISGHRSVSWYQQTPGQGLQFLFEYFSETQRNKGNFPGRFSGRQFSNSRSEMNVSTLELGDSALYLCASSSQPGVRTDTQYFGPGTRLTVL.

This clonotype occurred many times. The chain is built from TRBV27 and TRBJ1-2; D might be TRBD1 (6 bases). Germline V gene data show CDR1 as MNHEY and CDR2 as SMNVEV (reference sequence). The length of the CDR3 is 14 residues. Trimming cost V 1 base and J 7 bases, with 13 bases left between them. The CDR3 DNA sequence: TGTGCCAGCAGTTTATACGGGATAGGGGGTGGCTACACCTTC. Its protein is CASSLYGIGGGYTF.

This chain uses TRBV11-2 with TRBJ1-2, with a weak D call TRBD1 (5 bases). This CDR3 comprises 16 residues. Germline CDR1 reads SGHAT; CDR2 reads FQNNGV. Trimming cost V 0 bases and J 0 bases, with 11 bases left between them. The CDR3 DNA is TGTGCCAGCAGCTTAGATCAAGGGGTACCTAACTATGGCTACACCTTC. Amino acid sequence: CASSLDQGVPNYGYTF. Using reference TRBV11-2 and TRBJ1-2 for the parts outside the CDR3, the full variable domain is EAGVAQSPRYKIIEKRQSVAFWCNPISGHATLYWYQQILGQGPKLLIQFQNNGVVDDSQLPKDRFSAERLKGVDSTLKIQPAKLEDSAVYLCASSLDQGVPNYGYTFGSGTRLTVV.

This clonotype was seen ten or more times. The genes are TRBV20-1 and TRBJ1-6; 10 nucleotides align to TRBD1. Germline V gene lookup returns CDR1 DFQATT and CDR2 SNEGSKA (reference sequence). The CDR3 has 16 amino acids. Losses at the gene ends were 2 bases for V and 3 bases for J; bases not matched to a gene: 4. The CDR3 coding sequence is TGCAGTGCTAGATCGACAGGGGGCAGCTATAATTCACCCCTCCACTTT. Its protein is CSARSTGGSYNSPLHF.

About this clonotype: This may be a read error: a much more frequent sequence differs by one nucleotide. J is TRBJ2-7 and V is TRBV6-1; 8 bases align to TRBD2. Per the germline V gene, CDR1 is MNHNS and CDR2 is SASEGT. With 7 bases clipped from V and 7 bases from J, the junction kept 21 bases outside the gene matches. CDR3 length equals 17 residues. The CDR3 DNA is TGTGCCAGCACGAGGGCCTTCGGACTAGCTTCCGACAATGAGCAGTACTTC. Residues: CASTRAFGLASDNEQYF.

There are many counts of this clonotype. The chain employs TRBV6-5 and TRBJ2-5; 8 positions match TRBD2. The CDR3 covers 14 residues. The V segment lost 5 bases and the J segment 6 bases; nucleotides outside the gene matches: 8. Germline V gives CDR1 MNHEY, CDR2 SVGAGI. Here the CDR3 DNA reads TGTGCCAGCAGTCTCGGGGGGGGGGTAAAGACCCAGTACTTC. Residues: CASSLGGGVKTQYF.

This clonotype has more than one count but fewer than ten. The rearrangement links TRBV24-1 to TRBJ2-5; TRBD1 agrees at 7 bases. Germline trimming cut 2 bases from V and 2 bases from J; bases unmatched to any gene: 4. This CDR3 is 15 amino acids long. Germline lookup yields CDR1 KGHDR and CDR2 SFDVKD. CDR3 nucleotide sequence: TGTGCCACCAGTGATTGGACGGGACAGCAAGAGACCCAGTACTTC. Its protein is CATSDWTGQQETQYF.

This clonotype appeared many times. This chain links TRBV5-1 with TRBJ2-1, with a weak D call TRBD1 (6 bases). The CDR3 contains 15 residues. Looked up from germline, CDR1 is SGHRS and CDR2 is YFSETQ. The ends were cut back, 3 bases at V and 7 bases at J, with 17 bases in the middle. The CDR3 loop reads CASSWLDRISNEQFF. CDR3 DNA sequence: TGCGCCAGCAGCTGGTTGGACAGAATTTCAAATGAGCAGTTCTTC.

This clonotype was counted ten times or more. The rearrangement links TRBV27 to TRBJ2-5; the D call may be TRBD1 or TRBD2 (6 bases each). The CDR3 totals 15 residues. Trimming pared 4 bases from V and 5 bases from J, leaving 17 bases between. Germline-derived CDR1 and CDR2 are MNHEY and SMNVEV (reference sequence). The DNA for the CDR3 is TGTGCCAGCAGTTCCACCCGGGGGCTGTGGGAGACCCAGTACTTC. This gives the protein CASSSTRGLWETQYF.

Of note for this clonotype: A much larger clone is a single base away; this may be a read error. The chain combines TRBV11-2 with TRBJ2-5; TRBD1 might be the D (5 bases). The DNA end is a closer match to TRBJ2-7, so the J assignment may be wrong. Per the germline V gene, CDR1 is SGHAT and CDR2 is FQNNGV. This CDR3 comprises 12 residues. CDR3 sequence reads: CASSLERGEQYF. The CDR3 DNA reads TGTGCCAGCAGCTTAGAAAGGGGCGAGCAGTACTTC.

To note about this clonotype: Possible read error: a much larger clone is one base away. The chain couples TRBV3-1 to TRBJ2-5; 11 bases map to TRBD1. The V gene's germline CDR1 is LGHDT and CDR2 YNNKEL (reference sequence). CDR3 length equals 15 residues. V was pared by 6 bases and J by 9 bases, with 12 bases of the junction left unmatched. For the CDR3, the DNA is TGTGCCAGCAGGCGAGGACAGGGGGCGTTCGAGGCCCAGTACTTC. Protein product: CASRRGQGAFEAQYF.